This TCR beta chain was sequenced during a study of regulatory T cells in long-lasting Graves disease. Overall study results and limits: Persistent patients had a count of shared public clonotypes (2,741) that exceeded that of new patients (approximately 1,000).

The time point here: newly diagnosed GD, antithyroid drugs for less than 3 months. The authors made the TCR library using RNA they extracted from PBMCs. Nine-milliliter peripheral blood samples went into EDTA tubes. The TCR beta library used iRepertoire HTBI primers with Arm-PCR amplification of CDR3. MiXCR, run by TCRdb on the multiplex PCR reads, gives a single entry per CDR3 protein. The data contain about 500,000 distinct CDR3 sequences, 16% of them singletons. Remarks on this clonotype: Its antigen remains unknown.

Trimming stripped 6 bases from V and 10 bases from J, with 10 bases between. The CDR3 consists of 12 residues. Germline values: CDR1 SNHLY, CDR2 FYNNEI. The sample was also linked to a second study, of T cells in Graves' hyperthyroidism and ophthalmopathy. Turning to that study: A 13 V-J signature model discriminated ophthalmopathy versus stable hyperthyroidism.

The sequenced sample was peripheral blood mononuclear cells (PBMCs), obtained at new diagnosis, from a patient treated with antithyroid drugs. The chain carries TRBV2 and TRBJ1-6; D not resolved. The receptor's source is a man aged 35 to 55 with Graves disease. CDR3 in amino acids: CASSEFGSPLHF. In DNA, the CDR3 is TGTGCCAGCAGCGAATTTGGGTCACCCCTCCACTTT.